Sequencing of this T cell receptor beta chain was carried out in a study of T cells in tuberculosis. Time point specified: new active TB diagnosis, blood taken before or within 7 days of starting treatment. Active tuberculosis patients were new diagnoses, HIV-seronegative, South African, and aged 18 years or older. Sequencing used immunoSEQ multiplex PCR; TCRdb keeps in-frame clones, though not all of them. The sample yields 20,000 to 25,000 clones, around 82% seen once. J was trimmed by 8 bases and V by 3 bases; bases with no gene match: 5. The CDR3 runs to 14 residues. CDR1 is SGDLS and CDR2 is YYNGEE in the germline V gene.

This TCR was sampled from an adult with tuberculosis. This chain connects TRBV9 to TRBJ1-6; the match to TRBD1 covers 7 bases. The sample consisted of PBMCs, taken at tuberculosis diagnosis. The CDR3 reads CASSGGTVYSPLHF. CDR3 bases: TGTGCCAGCAGCGGGGGGACAGTTTATTCACCCCTCCACTTT.